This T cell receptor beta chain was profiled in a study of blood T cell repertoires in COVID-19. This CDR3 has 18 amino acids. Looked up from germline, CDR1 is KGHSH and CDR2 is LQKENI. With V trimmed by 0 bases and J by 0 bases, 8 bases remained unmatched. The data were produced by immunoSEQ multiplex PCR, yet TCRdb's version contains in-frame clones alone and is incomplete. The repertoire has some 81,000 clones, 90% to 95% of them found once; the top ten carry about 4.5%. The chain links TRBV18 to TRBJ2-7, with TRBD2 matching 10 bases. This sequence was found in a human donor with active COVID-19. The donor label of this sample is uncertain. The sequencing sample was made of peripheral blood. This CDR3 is CASSPPTSGLAASYEQYF. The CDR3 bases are TGTGCCAGCTCACCACCAACCTCAGGACTAGCGGCCTCCTACGAGCAGTACTTC.